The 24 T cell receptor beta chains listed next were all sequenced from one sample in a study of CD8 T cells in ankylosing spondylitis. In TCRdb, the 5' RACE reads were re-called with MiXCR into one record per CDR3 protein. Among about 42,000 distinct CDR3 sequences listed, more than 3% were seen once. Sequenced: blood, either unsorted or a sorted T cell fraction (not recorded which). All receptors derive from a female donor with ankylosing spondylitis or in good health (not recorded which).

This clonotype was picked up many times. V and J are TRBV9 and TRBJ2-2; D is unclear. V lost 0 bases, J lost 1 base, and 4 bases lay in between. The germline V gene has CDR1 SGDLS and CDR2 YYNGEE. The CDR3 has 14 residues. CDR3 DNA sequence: TGTGCCAGCAGCGTAGCCCAGAACACCGGGGAGCTGTTTTTT. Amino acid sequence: CASSVAQNTGELFF.

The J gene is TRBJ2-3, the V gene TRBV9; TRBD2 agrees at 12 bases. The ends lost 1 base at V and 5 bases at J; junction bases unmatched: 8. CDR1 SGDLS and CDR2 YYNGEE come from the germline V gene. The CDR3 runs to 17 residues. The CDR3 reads CASSVRSSGGAVDTQYF. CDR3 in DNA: TGTGCCAGCAGCGTACGTTCTAGCGGGGGGGCAGTAGATACGCAGTATTTT.

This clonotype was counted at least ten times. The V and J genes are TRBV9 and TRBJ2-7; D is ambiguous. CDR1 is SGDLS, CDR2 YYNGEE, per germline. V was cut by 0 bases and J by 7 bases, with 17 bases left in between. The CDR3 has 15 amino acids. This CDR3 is CASSVGVPSIVEQYF. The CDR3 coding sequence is TGTGCCAGCAGCGTAGGGGTGCCTTCTATTGTAGAGCAGTACTTC.

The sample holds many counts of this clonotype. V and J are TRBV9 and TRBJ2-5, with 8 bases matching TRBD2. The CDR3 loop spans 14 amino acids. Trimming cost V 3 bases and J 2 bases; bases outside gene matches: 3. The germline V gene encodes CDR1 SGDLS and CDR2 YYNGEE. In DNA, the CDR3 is TGTGCCAGCAGCGCCAGCGGGGGTCAAGAGACCCAGTACTTC. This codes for CASSASGGQETQYF.

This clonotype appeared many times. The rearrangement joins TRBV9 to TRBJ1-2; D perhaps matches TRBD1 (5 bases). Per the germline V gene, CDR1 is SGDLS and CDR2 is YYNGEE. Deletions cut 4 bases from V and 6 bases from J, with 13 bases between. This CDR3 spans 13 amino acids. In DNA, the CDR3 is TGTGCCAGCAGCAACAGGAGGGTGAATGGCTACACCTTC. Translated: CASSNRRVNGYTF.

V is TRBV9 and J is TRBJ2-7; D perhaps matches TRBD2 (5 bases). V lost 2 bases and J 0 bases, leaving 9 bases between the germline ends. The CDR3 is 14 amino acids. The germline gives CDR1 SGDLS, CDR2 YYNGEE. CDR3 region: CASSVGRSSYEQYF. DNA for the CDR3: TGTGCCAGCAGCGTGGGGAGAAGCTCCTACGAGCAGTACTTC.

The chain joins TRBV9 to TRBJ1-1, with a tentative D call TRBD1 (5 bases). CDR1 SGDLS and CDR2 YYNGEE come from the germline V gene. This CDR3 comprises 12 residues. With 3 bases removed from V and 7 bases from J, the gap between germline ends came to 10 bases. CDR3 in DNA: TGTGCCAGCAGCGCCGAGGGACGTGAAGCTTTCTTT. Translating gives CASSAEGREAFF.

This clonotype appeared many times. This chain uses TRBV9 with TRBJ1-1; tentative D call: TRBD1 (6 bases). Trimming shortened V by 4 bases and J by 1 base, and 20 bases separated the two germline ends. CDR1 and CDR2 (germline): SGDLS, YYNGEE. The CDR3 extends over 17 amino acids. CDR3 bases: TGTGCCAGCAGCACCCAGCCGCGTGGGGGCCGGAACACTGAAGCTTTCTTT. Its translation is CASSTQPRGGRNTEAFF.

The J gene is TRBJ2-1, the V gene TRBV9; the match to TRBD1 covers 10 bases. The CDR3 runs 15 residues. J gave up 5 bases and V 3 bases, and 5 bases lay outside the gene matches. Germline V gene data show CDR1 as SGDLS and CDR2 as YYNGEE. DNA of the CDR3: TGTGCCAGCAGCGGAGGGACAGGGGTCGACAATGAGCAGTTCTTC. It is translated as CASSGGTGVDNEQFF.

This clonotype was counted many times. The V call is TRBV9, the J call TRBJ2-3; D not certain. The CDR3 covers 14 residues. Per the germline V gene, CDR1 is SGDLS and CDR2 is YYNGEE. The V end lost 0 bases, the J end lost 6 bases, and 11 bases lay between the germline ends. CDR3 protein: CASSVGLDGDTQYF. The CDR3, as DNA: TGTGCCAGCAGCGTAGGGCTCGATGGGGATACGCAGTATTTT.

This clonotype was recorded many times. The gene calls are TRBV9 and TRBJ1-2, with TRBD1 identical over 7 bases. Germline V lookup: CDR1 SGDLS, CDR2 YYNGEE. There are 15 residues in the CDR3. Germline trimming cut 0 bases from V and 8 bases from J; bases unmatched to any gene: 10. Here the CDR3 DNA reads TGTGCCAGCAGCGTAGGGGACAGCCAACCGTGGGGCTACACCTTC. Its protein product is CASSVGDSQPWGYTF.

The CDR3 region is CASSVDVFSRSGNTIYF. Written as DNA, the CDR3 is TGTGCCAGCAGCGTAGACGTCTTTTCACGATCCGGAAACACCATATATTTT. This sequence joins TRBV9 and TRBJ1-3; D is ambiguous. Germline CDR1 is SGDLS and CDR2 is YYNGEE. This CDR3 comprises 17 residues. V was pared by 0 bases and J by 4 bases, with 17 bases between.

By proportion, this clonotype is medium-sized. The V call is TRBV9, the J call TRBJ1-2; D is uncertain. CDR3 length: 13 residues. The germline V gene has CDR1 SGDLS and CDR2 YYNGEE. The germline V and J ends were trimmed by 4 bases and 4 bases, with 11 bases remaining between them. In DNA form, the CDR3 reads TGTGCCAGCAGCCCCCCTGGGATCTATGGCTACACCTTC. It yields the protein CASSPPGIYGYTF. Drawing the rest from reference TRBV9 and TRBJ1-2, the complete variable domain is DSGVTQTPKHLITATGQRVTLRCSPRSGDLSVYWYQQSLDQGLQFLIQYYNGEERAKGNILERFSAQQFPDLHSELNLSSLELGDSALYFCASSPPGIYGYTFGSGTRLTVV.

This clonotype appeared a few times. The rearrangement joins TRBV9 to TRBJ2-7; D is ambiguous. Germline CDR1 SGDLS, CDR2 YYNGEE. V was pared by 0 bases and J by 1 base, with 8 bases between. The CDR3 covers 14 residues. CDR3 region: CASSVAQSSYEQYF. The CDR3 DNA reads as TGTGCCAGCAGCGTAGCACAGTCATCCTACGAGCAGTACTTC. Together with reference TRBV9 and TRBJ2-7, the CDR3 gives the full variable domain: DSGVTQTPKHLITATGQRVTLRCSPRSGDLSVYWYQQSLDQGLQFLIQYYNGEERAKGNILERFSAQQFPDLHSELNLSSLELGDSALYFCASSVAQSSYEQYFGPGTRLTVT.

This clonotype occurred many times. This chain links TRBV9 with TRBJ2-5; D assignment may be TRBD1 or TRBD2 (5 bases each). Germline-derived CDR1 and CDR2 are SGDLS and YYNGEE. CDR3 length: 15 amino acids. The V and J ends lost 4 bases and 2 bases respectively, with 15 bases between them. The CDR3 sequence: CASSPGPDPQETQYF. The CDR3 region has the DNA TGTGCCAGCAGCCCGGGACCTGATCCGCAAGAGACCCAGTACTTC.

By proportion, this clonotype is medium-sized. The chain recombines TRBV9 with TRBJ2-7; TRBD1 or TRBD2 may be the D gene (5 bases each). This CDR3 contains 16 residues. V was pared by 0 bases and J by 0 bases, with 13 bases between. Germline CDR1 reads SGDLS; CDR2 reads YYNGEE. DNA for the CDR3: TGTGCCAGCAGCGTAGGGGGGTTCGCCCCCTCCTACGAGCAGTACTTC. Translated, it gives CASSVGGFAPSYEQYF. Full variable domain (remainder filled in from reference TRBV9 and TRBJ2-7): DSGVTQTPKHLITATGQRVTLRCSPRSGDLSVYWYQQSLDQGLQFLIQYYNGEERAKGNILERFSAQQFPDLHSELNLSSLELGDSALYFCASSVGGFAPSYEQYFGPGTRLTVT.

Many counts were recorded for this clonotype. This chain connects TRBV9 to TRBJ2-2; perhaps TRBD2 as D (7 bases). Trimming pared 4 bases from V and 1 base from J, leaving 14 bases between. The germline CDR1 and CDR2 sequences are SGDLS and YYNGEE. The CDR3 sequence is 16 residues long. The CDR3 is CASSIRGGVNTGELFF. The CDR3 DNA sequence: TGTGCCAGCAGCATAAGGGGGGGCGTGAACACCGGGGAGCTGTTTTTT.

In DNA form, the CDR3 reads TGTGCCAGCAGCTTCTCCACCCAGGGTGGCTACACCTTC. Encoded protein: CASSFSTQGGYTF. V and J are TRBV9 and TRBJ1-2, with D perhaps TRBD1 (5 bases). Trimming pared 4 bases from V and 7 bases from J, leaving 14 bases between. This CDR3 spans 13 amino acids. Looked up from germline, CDR1 is SGDLS and CDR2 is YYNGEE.

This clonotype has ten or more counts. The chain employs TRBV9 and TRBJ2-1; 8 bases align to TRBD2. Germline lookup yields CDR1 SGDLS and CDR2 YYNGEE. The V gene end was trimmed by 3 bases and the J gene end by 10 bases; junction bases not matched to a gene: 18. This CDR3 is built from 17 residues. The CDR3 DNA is TGTGCCAGCAGCGCGGGCCCCGGGGAGCGGGGGCGCACCGAGCAGTTCTTC. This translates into CASSAGPGERGRTEQFF.

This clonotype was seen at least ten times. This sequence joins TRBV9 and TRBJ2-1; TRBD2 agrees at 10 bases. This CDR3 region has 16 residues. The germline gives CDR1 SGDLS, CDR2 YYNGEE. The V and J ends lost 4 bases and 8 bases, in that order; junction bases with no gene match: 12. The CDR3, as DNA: TGTGCCAGCAGCCCCAGCGGGGGGGTCAAATTGTATGAGCAGTTCTTC. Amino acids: CASSPSGGVKLYEQFF.

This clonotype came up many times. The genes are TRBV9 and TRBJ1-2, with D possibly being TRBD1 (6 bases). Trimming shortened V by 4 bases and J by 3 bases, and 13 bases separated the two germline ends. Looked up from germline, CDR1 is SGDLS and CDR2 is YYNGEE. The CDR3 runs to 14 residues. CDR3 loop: CASSLQGVDYGYTF. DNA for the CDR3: TGTGCCAGCAGCCTACAGGGAGTGGACTATGGCTACACCTTC.

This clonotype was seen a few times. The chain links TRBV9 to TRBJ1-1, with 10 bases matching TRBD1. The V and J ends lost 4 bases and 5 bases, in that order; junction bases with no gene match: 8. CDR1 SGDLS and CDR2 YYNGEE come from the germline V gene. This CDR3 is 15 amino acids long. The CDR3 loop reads CASSPTGQGRTEAFF. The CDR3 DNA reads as TGTGCCAGCAGCCCCACGGGACAGGGGCGGACTGAAGCTTTCTTT. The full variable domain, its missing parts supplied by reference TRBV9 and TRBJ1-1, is DSGVTQTPKHLITATGQRVTLRCSPRSGDLSVYWYQQSLDQGLQFLIQYYNGEERAKGNILERFSAQQFPDLHSELNLSSLELGDSALYFCASSPTGQGRTEAFFGQGTRLTVV.

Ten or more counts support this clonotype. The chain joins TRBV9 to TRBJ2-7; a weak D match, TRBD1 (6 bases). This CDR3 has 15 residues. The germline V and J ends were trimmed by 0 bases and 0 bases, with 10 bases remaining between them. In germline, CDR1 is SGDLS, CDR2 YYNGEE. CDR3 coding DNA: TGTGCCAGCAGCGTAGGGGACACCATCTCCTACGAGCAGTACTTC. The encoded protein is CASSVGDTISYEQYF.

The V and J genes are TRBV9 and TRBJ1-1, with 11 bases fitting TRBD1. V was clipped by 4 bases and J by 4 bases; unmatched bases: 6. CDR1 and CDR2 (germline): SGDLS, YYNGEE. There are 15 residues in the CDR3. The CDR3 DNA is TGTGCCAGCAGCTTCGGACAGGGGGCCGGCACTGAAGCTTTCTTT. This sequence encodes CASSFGQGAGTEAFF.